Listed below are T cell receptor beta chains from one sample, sequenced in a study of OX40 agonist ivuxolimab in advanced cancers. Sequenced by immunoSEQ multiplex PCR; TCRdb stores in-frame clones only, minus some. Of roughly 50,000 clones listed, approximately 90% are singletons. Sequenced here: CD4+ or CD8+ T cells sorted from blood, sampled in a trial of the OX40 agonist ivuxolimab. The receptor set was obtained from an adult with an advanced solid tumor such as melanoma, head and neck, liver or kidney cancer. Both conserved end residues are part of each CDR3. D genes are given only for firm matches.

D: .
J: TRBJ1-2
V: TRBV19
CDR3: CASSETSNYGYTF

D: TRBD2
J: TRBJ2-1
V: TRBV7-9
CDR3: CASSLARGGGSYNEQFF

D: TRBD1
J: TRBJ1-2
V: TRBV10-3
CDR3: CAIRGWDRGRMNYGYTF

D: TRBD1
J: TRBJ1-6
V: TRBV6-6
CDR3: CASSYFRDRTLPLHF

D: TRBD1
J: TRBJ2-5
V: TRBV5-4
CDR3: CASSGDSLTETQYF

D: TRBD1
J: TRBJ1-2
V: TRBV9
CDR3: CASSVVAGGAYGYTF

D: .
J: TRBJ1-5
V: TRBV27
CDR3: CASSKWQFNQPQHF

D: TRBD1
J: TRBJ2-7
V: TRBV5-4
CDR3: CASSDRGSYEQYF

D: .
J: TRBJ2-2
V: TRBV7-3
CDR3: CASSLVGPNTGELFF

D: .
J: TRBJ1-2
V: TRBV27
CDR3: CASSLMGATEGYTF

D: .
J: TRBJ1-1
V: TRBV7-2
CDR3: CASSTTYEPVSTEAFF

D: .
J: TRBJ1-2
V: TRBV7-9
CDR3: CASSLGTSDYGYTF

D: TRBD1
J: TRBJ1-2
V: TRBV7-9
CDR3: CASSLGGTENYGYTF

D: .
J: TRBJ2-5
V: TRBV27
CDR3: CASSPLGVETQYF